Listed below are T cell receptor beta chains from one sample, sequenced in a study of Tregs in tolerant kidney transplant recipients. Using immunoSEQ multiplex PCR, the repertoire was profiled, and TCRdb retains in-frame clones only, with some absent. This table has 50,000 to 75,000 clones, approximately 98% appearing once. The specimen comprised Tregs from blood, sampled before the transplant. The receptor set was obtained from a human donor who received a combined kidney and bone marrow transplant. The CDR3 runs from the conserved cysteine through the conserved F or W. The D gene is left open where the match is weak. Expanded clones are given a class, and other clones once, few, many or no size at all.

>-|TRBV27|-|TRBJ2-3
CASSPGADTQYF
TGTGCCAGCAGCCCGGGGGCAGATACGCAGTATTTT
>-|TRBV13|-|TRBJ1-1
CASSPAATSPEAFF
TGTGCCAGCAGCCCGGCGGCCACTTCCCCTGAAGCTTTCTTT
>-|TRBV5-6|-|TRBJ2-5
CASSLIAEGETQYF
TGTGCCAGCAGCTTAATCGCAGAGGGAGAGACCCAGTACTTC
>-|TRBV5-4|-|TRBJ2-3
CASSLGRRDTQYF
TGTGCCAGCAGCTTGGGGAGGAGGGATACGCAGTATTTT
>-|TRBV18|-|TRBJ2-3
CASSPPESPDTQYF
TGTGCCAGCTCACCACCGGAGAGCCCAGATACGCAGTATTTT
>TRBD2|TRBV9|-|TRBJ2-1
CASSPFRTSDDEQFF
TGTGCCAGCAGCCCATTTCGGACTAGCGACGATGAGCAGTTCTTC
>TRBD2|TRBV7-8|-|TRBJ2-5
CASTLIGRASGEETQYF
TGTGCCAGCACCCTAATCGGACGAGCTAGCGGAGAAGAGACCCAGTACTTC
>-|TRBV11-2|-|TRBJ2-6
CASSEQWAGANVLTF
TGTGCCAGCAGCGAACAGTGGGCTGGGGCCAACGTCCTGACTTTC
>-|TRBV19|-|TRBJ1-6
CASRVSGTFNSPLHF
TGTGCCAGTCGAGTATCCGGGACTTTCAATTCACCCCTCCACTTT
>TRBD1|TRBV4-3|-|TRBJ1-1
CASSHDRGTEAFF
TGCGCCAGCAGCCACGACAGGGGCACTGAAGCTTTCTTT
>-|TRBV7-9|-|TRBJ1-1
CASSLGAGRGKTEAFF
TGTGCCAGCAGCTTAGGGGCAGGGAGGGGTAAAACTGAAGCTTTCTTT
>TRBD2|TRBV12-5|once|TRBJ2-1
CASGSSPSSGVLYNEQFF
TGTGCTAGTGGTTCTTCCCCATCTAGCGGAGTTCTCTACAATGAGCAGTTCTTC
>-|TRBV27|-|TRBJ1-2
CASSGGRGAGLSYTF
TGTGCCAGCAGTGGGGGCAGGGGTGCCGGTCTCAGCTACACCTTC
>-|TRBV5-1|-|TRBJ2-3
CASSLGLETDTQYF
TGCGCCAGCAGCTTGGGACTAGAGACAGATACGCAGTATTTT
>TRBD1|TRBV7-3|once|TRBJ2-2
CASSLGQSNTGELFF
TGTGCCAGCAGCTTGGGACAGAGCAACACCGGGGAGCTGTTTTTT
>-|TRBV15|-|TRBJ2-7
CATSREGGYEQYF
TGTGCCACCAGCAGAGAGGGAGGCTACGAGCAGTACTTC
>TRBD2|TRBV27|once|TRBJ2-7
CASSLGGGDEQYF
TGTGCCAGCAGTTTAGGTGGGGGGGACGAGCAGTACTTC
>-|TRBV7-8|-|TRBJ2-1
CASSQRQEQFF
TGTGCCAGCAGCCAGCGACAGGAGCAGTTCTTC
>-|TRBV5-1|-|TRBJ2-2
CASSGTGTLFGGELFF
TGCGCCAGCAGCGGAACCGGGACTCTCTTCGGCGGGGAGCTGTTTTTT
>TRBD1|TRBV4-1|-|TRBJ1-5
CASSQRETGAGNQPQHF
TGCGCCAGCAGCCAGCGCGAGACAGGGGCCGGCAATCAGCCCCAGCATTTT
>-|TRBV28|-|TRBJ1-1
CASSLLQRQAFF
TGTGCCAGCAGCCTTCTTCAGCGACAAGCTTTCTTT
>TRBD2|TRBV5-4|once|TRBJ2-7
CASSLGGRFIGGFEQYF
TGTGCCAGCAGCTTGGGCGGGAGGTTCATAGGAGGGTTCGAGCAGTACTTC
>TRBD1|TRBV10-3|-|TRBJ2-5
CAISDGQGAETQYF
TGTGCCATCAGCGACGGACAGGGAGCGGAGACCCAGTACTTC
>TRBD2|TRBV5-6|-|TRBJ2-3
CASSLYAGDITDTQYF
TGTGCCAGCAGCTTATACGCGGGAGATATAACAGATACGCAGTATTTT
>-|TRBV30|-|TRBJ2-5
CAWSRGLRETQYF
TGTGCCTGGAGTCGCGGTCTGAGGGAGACCCAGTACTTC
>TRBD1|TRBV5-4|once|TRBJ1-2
CASSLDRQGGYGYTF
TGTGCCAGCAGCTTAGACCGACAGGGGGGCTATGGCTACACCTTC
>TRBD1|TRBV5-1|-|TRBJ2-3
CASSPGQASTDTQYF
TGCGCCAGCAGCCCGGGACAGGCGAGCACAGATACGCAGTATTTT
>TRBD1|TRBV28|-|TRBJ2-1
CASSSYRGPSSYNEQFF
TGTGCCAGCAGTTCATACAGGGGTCCCAGCTCCTACAATGAGCAGTTCTTC
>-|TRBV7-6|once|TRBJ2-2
CASSGRSGGRNTGELFF
TGTGCCAGCAGCGGCCGCTCGGGCGGGCGAAACACCGGGGAGCTGTTTTTT